The 16 T cell receptor beta chains below all came from one sample that was sequenced in a study of cytomegalovirus exposure and HLA in healthy donors. Primers included in the PCR were 60 Vbeta and 13 Jbeta primers. TCRdb keeps only in-frame clones here, not all; method: immunoSEQ multiplex PCR. The sample carries over 250,000 clones, approximately 90% recorded once. Sequenced sample: PBMCs. The origin of the receptors is a man in his forties or fifties in good health and CMV-seropositive.

This rearrangement joins TRBV4-3 to TRBJ1-2, with D maybe TRBD1 (5 bases). Germline-derived CDR1 and CDR2 are LGHNA and YSLEER. This CDR3 region has 13 residues. The ends were cut back, 5 bases at V and 4 bases at J, with 11 bases in the middle. DNA of the CDR3: TGCGCCAGCAGCTGGCAGGGTTTCTATGGCTACACCTTC. This translates into CASSWQGFYGYTF.

The chain uses TRBV5-1 and TRBJ1-1; 8 nucleotides align to TRBD1. Germline-derived CDR1 and CDR2 are SGHRS and YFSETQ. This CDR3 comprises 15 residues. V shed 0 bases and J 5 bases; nucleotides not matched to a gene: 6. Here the CDR3 DNA reads TGCGCCAGCAGCTTGGGAGGACAGGGACGGACTGAAGCTTTCTTT. Its protein product is CASSLGGQGRTEAFF.

The genes are TRBV2 and TRBJ1-5; 7 bases match TRBD1. The ends lost 6 bases at V and 0 bases at J; junction bases unmatched: 11. Germline V lookup: CDR1 SNHLY, CDR2 FYNNEI. The CDR3 has 17 amino acids. CDR3 loop: CASRAGGTSYSNQPQHF. Here the CDR3 DNA reads TGTGCCAGCAGAGCAGGGGGAACCTCCTATAGCAATCAGCCCCAGCATTTT. The whole variable domain, remainder taken from reference TRBV2 and TRBJ1-5, is EPEVTQTPSHQVTQMGQEVILRCVPISNHLYFYWYRQILGQKVEFLVSFYNNEISEKSEIFDDQFSVERPDGSNFTLKIRSTKLEDSAMYFCASRAGGTSYSNQPQHFGDGTRLSIL.

V usage is TRBV7-2 and J usage is TRBJ2-5; D gene ambiguous. The DNA end is more similar to TRBJ2-7, so the J call may be wrong. The CDR3 loop spans 17 amino acids. Germline values: CDR1 SGHTA, CDR2 FQGNSA. The CDR3 nucleotides read TGTGCCAGCAGCTCACCCTTCGATTCGGCTAGTTCTTACGAGCAGTACTTC. It encodes CASSSPFDSASSYEQYF.

The chain has TRBV14 and TRBJ2-1; D uncertain. The CDR3 is 15 residues long. Looked up from germline, CDR1 is SGHDN and CDR2 is FVKESK. Trimming left V 1 base short and J 3 bases short, with 10 bases between. The CDR3 here is CASSQGEFVYNEQFF. The CDR3 nucleotides read TGTGCCAGCAGCCAAGGAGAGTTCGTCTACAATGAGCAGTTCTTC.

This clone was counted a single time. V gene TRBV7-3 combines with J gene TRBJ2-3; D might be TRBD1 (6 bases). This CDR3 is built from 14 residues. V lost 5 bases to trimming and J lost 6 bases, with 15 bases between them. CDR1 is SGHTA, CDR2 FQGTGA, per germline. The CDR3 DNA follows: TGTGCCAGCAGCCCGGACAGCGGTATGGATACGCAGTATTTT. This sequence encodes CASSPDSGMDTQYF. The whole variable domain, filled in from reference TRBV7-3 and TRBJ2-3, reads GAGVSQTPSNKVTEKGKYVELRCDPISGHTALYWYRQSLGQGPEFLIYFQGTGAADDSGLPNDRFFAVRPEGSVSTLKIQRTERGDSAVYLCASSPDSGMDTQYFGPGTRLTVL.

Turning to this clone: One junction end disagrees with the germline gene, perhaps due to a read error. This chain links TRBV7-9 with TRBJ1-1; D unclear. Germline values: CDR1 SEHNR, CDR2 FQNEAQ (reference sequence). The CDR3 sequence is 13 residues long. The CDR3 bases are TGTTCCAGCAGCTCTACAGTGAACACTGAAGCTTTCTTT. Its translation is CSSSSTVNTEAFF.

V usage is TRBV5-4 and J usage is TRBJ2-7, with a tentative D call TRBD2 (6 bases). Trimming removed 5 bases at V and 0 bases at J, with 12 bases between. The CDR3 runs 14 residues. Germline V gene lookup returns CDR1 SGHNT and CDR2 YYREEE (reference sequence). The DNA for the CDR3 is TGTGCCAGCAGTCCGGGACTCAGCTCCTACGAGCAGTACTTC. Protein: CASSPGLSSYEQYF.

This clone came up many times. The rearrangement uses TRBV6-1 and TRBJ1-1, with TRBD1 matching 8 bases. With 6 bases clipped from V and 4 bases from J, the junction kept 1 base outside the gene matches. This CDR3 spans 12 amino acids. Germline-derived CDR1 and CDR2 are MNHNS and SASEGT. CDR3 sequence reads: CASRTGVTEAFF. The CDR3 DNA sequence: TGTGCCAGCAGGACAGGGGTCACTGAAGCTTTCTTT.

The J gene is TRBJ1-1, the V gene TRBV28, with a weak D call TRBD1 (6 bases). Trimming removed 3 bases from V and 1 base from J, with 12 bases in between. Germline values: CDR1 MDHEN, CDR2 SYDVKM. The CDR3 spans 15 residues. Written as DNA, the CDR3 is TGTGCCAGCAGTTTTGGGGGCAGTAAGAACACTGAAGCTTTCTTT. As protein: CASSFGGSKNTEAFF.

The chain combines TRBV19 with TRBJ1-1, with D unresolved. From germline, CDR1 is LNHDA and CDR2 SQIVND (reference sequence). Trimming shortened V by 3 bases and J by 1 base, and 6 bases separated the two germline ends. The CDR3 has 13 amino acids. CDR3 loop: CASSMIGNTEAFF. The CDR3, as DNA: TGTGCCAGTAGTATGATCGGGAACACTGAAGCTTTCTTT.

The chain uses TRBV5-1 and TRBJ1-2; the D is unclear. Looked up from germline, CDR1 is SGHRS and CDR2 is YFSETQ. The CDR3 extends over 11 amino acids. The ends were cut back, 4 bases at V and 4 bases at J, with 5 bases in the middle. This chain's CDR3 is CASSSRYGYTF. The CDR3 region has the DNA TGCGCCAGCAGCAGCCGCTATGGCTACACCTTC.

This clone has only one observation. This chain links TRBV29-1 with TRBJ2-3; 10 nucleotides match TRBD2. V shed 6 bases, J shed 4 bases, and the junction held 19 bases outside the gene matches. Germline V gene sequence: CDR1 SQVTM, CDR2 ANQGSEA. CDR3 length: 18 amino acids. Here the CDR3 DNA reads TGCAGCGTCCGGGGCGAACTAGCGGGGAGGGCCAACCCAGATACGCAGTATTTT. The encoded protein is CSVRGELAGRANPDTQYF.

The chain couples TRBV19 to TRBJ2-1, with 12 bases lining up with TRBD2. The CDR3 is 16 residues long. Germline values: CDR1 LNHDA, CDR2 SQIVND (reference sequence). The trim removed 4 bases at V and 12 bases at J, leaving 13 bases unmatched. CDR3 sequence: CASSSTGTSGWRGQFF. Here the CDR3 DNA reads TGTGCCAGTAGTAGCACCGGGACTAGCGGGTGGCGGGGGCAGTTCTTC.

The chain joins TRBV6-5 to TRBJ2-1; 12 bases are a match to TRBD1. CDR1 and CDR2 (germline): MNHEY, SVGAGI. V lost 5 bases to trimming and J lost 2 bases; unmatched junction nucleotides: 1. This CDR3 comprises 15 residues. This CDR3 reads CASSRDRGPYNEQFF. CDR3 nucleotide sequence: TGTGCCAGCAGTCGGGACAGGGGGCCCTACAATGAGCAGTTCTTC.

This chain links TRBV4-1 with TRBJ2-7; 7 bases line up with TRBD1. The CDR3 runs 14 residues. V was pared by 5 bases and J by 1 base, with 5 bases of the junction left unmatched. Germline V CDR1 and CDR2: MGHRA, YSYEKL. The CDR3 nucleotides read TGCGCCAGCAGCGATGACAGGGTGTCCTACGAGCAGTACTTC. This sequence encodes CASSDDRVSYEQYF.